The 32 T cell receptor beta chains listed next were all sequenced from one sample in a study of vaccination effects on CD4 cells after COVID-19. Assay: immunoSEQ multiplex PCR; the TCRdb copy retains only in-frame clones and omits some. The repertoire holds roughly 30,000 clones, with over 70% as singletons. Ahead of sequencing, the ViraFEST assay grew antigen-specific CD4+ T cells using viral peptide pools. Isolating CD4+ T cells followed about 10 days of culture. Vaccinated participants had no history of SARS-CoV-2 infection and tested negative for nucleocapsid antibodies. Their antigens are not known. The sample in question was CD4+ T cells from PBMCs cultured with SARS-CoV-2 spike peptides, obtained before COVID-19 vaccination. These receptors all come from a human donor who received a COVID-19 vaccine.

This clone was counted a few times. The chain recombines TRBV11-2 with TRBJ1-3, with D unclear. This CDR3 contains 14 residues. The V and J ends lost 3 bases and 0 bases respectively, with 6 bases between them. Germline V gene data show CDR1 as SGHAT and CDR2 as FQNNGV. This CDR3 reads CASSLEPSGNTIYF. As DNA, the CDR3 is TGTGCCAGCAGCTTGGAGCCCTCTGGAAACACCATATATTTT.

The genes are TRBV25-1 and TRBJ2-1, with 9 bases fitting TRBD2. Trimming took 8 bases from V and 8 from J; bases not matched to a gene: 13. The V gene's germline CDR1 is MGHDK and CDR2 SYGVNS. The CDR3 loop spans 15 amino acids. The CDR3 region has the DNA TGTGCCAGCCTTGATTCGGCTAGCGGGGAGCATGAGCAGTTCTTC. Protein: CASLDSASGEHEQFF.

This clone was picked up a small number of times. The J gene is TRBJ1-2, the V gene TRBV6-6, with D maybe TRBD1 (6 bases). Trimming pared 0 bases from V and 2 bases from J, leaving 10 bases between. This CDR3 has 15 amino acids. Germline V gives CDR1 MNHNY, CDR2 SVGAGI (reference sequence). The CDR3 coding sequence is TGTGCCAGCAGTTACTCTCAGGGGTACAACTATGGCTACACCTTC. This sequence encodes CASSYSQGYNYGYTF.

This clone was picked up a small number of times. The chain has TRBV5-1 and TRBJ1-1, with TRBD1 as a possible D gene (5 bases). From germline, CDR1 is SGHRS and CDR2 YFSETQ. CDR3 size: 14 residues. Trimming stripped 0 bases from V and 4 bases from J, with 10 bases between. Written as DNA, the CDR3 is TGCGCCAGCAGCTTGGCTGGGGGTGGCACTGAAGCTTTCTTT. It is translated as CASSLAGGGTEAFF.

The rearrangement uses TRBV30 and TRBJ1-5; D may be TRBD1 (6 bases). The CDR3 extends over 13 amino acids. Germline CDR1 and CDR2: GTSNPN and SVGIG (reference sequence). V lost 2 bases to trimming and J lost 7 bases, with 12 bases between them. The CDR3 coding sequence is TGTGCCTGGAGTACAGGAGGGGGACAGCCCCAGCATTTT. Translation gives CAWSTGGGQPQHF.

Here the CDR3 DNA reads TGTGCCAGCAGCCAAGGGCTCGGGGGTGGCTACAATGAGCAGTTCTTC. Amino acid sequence: CASSQGLGGGYNEQFF. The chain couples TRBV4-2 to TRBJ2-1, with a possible D match to TRBD2 (6 bases). The germline gives CDR1 LGHNA, CDR2 YNFKEQ. Trimming shortened V by 1 base and J by 3 bases, and 13 bases separated the two germline ends. The CDR3 consists of 16 residues.

This chain joins TRBV9 and TRBJ2-1; tentative D call: TRBD1 (5 bases). CDR3 length: 15 amino acids. V was pared by 4 bases and J by 2 bases, with 13 bases between. CDR1 and CDR2 (germline): SGDLS, YYNGEE. The CDR3 sequence is CASSTTGRTYNEQFF. CDR3 coding DNA: TGTGCCAGCAGCACAACAGGTAGGACCTACAATGAGCAGTTCTTC.

J is TRBJ2-5 and V is TRBV20-1; D unclear. Trimming removed 3 bases at V and 5 bases at J, with 7 bases between. CDR3 length: 11 residues. Germline V gene lookup returns CDR1 DFQATT and CDR2 SNEGSKA (reference sequence). CDR3 nucleotide sequence: TGCAGTGCTAGCGAGAGGGAGACCCAGTACTTC. It codes for CSASERETQYF.

V gene TRBV7-2 combines with J gene TRBJ2-2, with a weak D call TRBD2 (6 bases). The CDR3 sequence is 16 residues long. V was cut by 2 bases and J by 1 base, with 11 bases left in between. The germline V gene has CDR1 SGHTA and CDR2 FQGNSA. CDR3 in DNA: TGTGCCAGCAGCTTATTCCGGGGGTGGAACACCGGGGAGCTGTTTTTT. Amino acids: CASSLFRGWNTGELFF.

V usage is TRBV7-9 and J usage is TRBJ1-2; 7 nucleotides match TRBD1. The germline V gene encodes CDR1 SEHNR and CDR2 FQNEAQ (reference sequence). This CDR3 has 14 residues. V shed 5 bases and J 3 bases; nucleotides not matched to a gene: 6. The CDR3: CASSLGQRHYGYTF. The CDR3 DNA sequence: TGTGCCAGCAGCCTGGGACAGCGTCACTATGGCTACACCTTC.

The CDR3 sequence: CASSPPHVGLDTQYF. The CDR3 coding sequence is TGTGCCAGCTCACCACCGCACGTCGGGTTGGATACGCAGTATTTT. J is TRBJ2-3 and V is TRBV18; D gene unclear. In germline, CDR1 is KGHSH, CDR2 LQKENI. Trimming cost V 0 bases and J 6 bases, with 13 bases left between them. This CDR3 is built from 15 residues.

The chain has TRBV30 and TRBJ1-4; TRBD1 might be the D (5 bases). Germline loops: CDR1 GTSNPN, CDR2 SVGIG (reference sequence). The CDR3 runs to 15 residues. Trimming pared 2 bases from V and 0 bases from J, leaving 10 bases between. In DNA, the CDR3 is TGTGCCTGGAGTTTCGGGGGAACAACTAATGAAAAACTGTTTTTT. Protein sequence: CAWSFGGTTNEKLFF.

This clone came up once. CDR3 coding DNA: TGCGCCAGCAGCAGGACAGGGCTGGAGACCCAGTACTTC. This gives the protein CASSRTGLETQYF. The V and J genes are TRBV4-1 and TRBJ2-5; TRBD1 aligns across 8 bases. The CDR3 is 13 amino acids. V dropped 5 bases and J dropped 5; count of bases not matched to a gene: 4. From germline, CDR1 is MGHRA and CDR2 YSYEKL.

The chain employs TRBV29-1 and TRBJ2-7, with 7 bases aligning to TRBD1. V trimming: 3 bases; J trimming: 3 bases; junction bases outside the gene matches: 2. Per germline, CDR1 SQVTM and CDR2 ANQGSEA. The CDR3 loop spans 12 amino acids. The CDR3 sequence: CSVEGTDYEQYF. CDR3 nucleotide sequence: TGCAGCGTTGAGGGGACAGACTACGAGCAGTACTTC.

This clone appeared a few times. CDR3 loop: CASSLMTGRANEQFF. CDR3 DNA sequence: TGTGCCAGCAGCTTAATGACAGGGAGGGCCAATGAGCAGTTCTTC. The rearrangement joins TRBV11-1 to TRBJ2-1; D might be TRBD1 or TRBD2, each matching 7 bases. Trimming removed 2 bases from V and 6 bases from J, with 14 bases in between. The CDR3 sequence is 15 residues long. Germline CDR1 SGHAT, CDR2 FQDESV (reference sequence).

J is TRBJ1-4 and V is TRBV12-3 or TRBV12-4; 7 bases align to TRBD1. CDR3 length: 13 amino acids. Germline trimming cut 8 bases from V and 6 bases from J; bases unmatched to any gene: 6. In DNA, the CDR3 is TGTGCCAGCGGTGGGACAGCCTATGAAAAACTGTTTTTT. Amino acids: CASGGTAYEKLFF.

The chain uses TRBV30 and TRBJ1-6; TRBD1 matches at 7 bases. The germline V gene has CDR1 GTSNPN and CDR2 SVGIG (reference sequence). The CDR3 is 15 amino acids. Germline trimming cut 5 bases from V and 10 bases from J; bases unmatched to any gene: 14. DNA of the CDR3: TGTGCCTGGGCCAACCCCGGGACAGTGCCCTCACCCCTCCACTTT. Its translation: CAWANPGTVPSPLHF.

In its sample, this clone was seen once. The genes are TRBV5-4 and TRBJ1-3; TRBD1 is a possible D gene (5 bases). The V end was cut by 0 bases, the J end by 3 bases, with 10 bases between. CDR3 length: 15 residues. From germline, CDR1 is SGHNT and CDR2 YYREEE (reference sequence). The CDR3 sequence is CASSLGPGNGNTIYF. DNA for the CDR3: TGTGCCAGCAGCTTGGGGCCAGGGAATGGAAACACCATATATTTT.

The rearrangement uses TRBV4-1 and TRBJ1-5; no clear D gene. Per germline, CDR1 MGHRA and CDR2 YSYEKL. Trimming left V 0 bases short and J 8 bases short, with 20 bases between. This CDR3 has 17 amino acids. CDR3 in amino acids: CASSQDPQSRIGKPQHF. CDR3 nucleotides: TGCGCCAGCAGCCAAGATCCACAAAGTCGAATAGGGAAGCCCCAGCATTTT.

The V and J genes are TRBV10-2 and TRBJ2-1; 8 bases line up with TRBD1. The CDR3 loop spans 13 amino acids. After removal of 6 bases from V and 10 bases from J, the junction contained 8 bases not matched to a gene. Germline V gene data show CDR1 as WSHSY and CDR2 as SAAADI. The CDR3 protein is CASRERTGSEQFF. The CDR3 coding sequence is TGCGCCAGCAGGGAGAGGACAGGGTCCGAGCAGTTCTTC.

The rearrangement links TRBV11-2 to TRBJ2-3, with D perhaps matching TRBD2 (6 bases). The CDR3 length is 17 residues. Looked up from germline, CDR1 is SGHAT and CDR2 is FQNNGV. V was shortened by 2 bases and J by 0 bases, with 15 bases between the two germline ends. CDR3 loop: CASSLRRASVSTDTQYF. DNA of the CDR3: TGTGCCAGCAGCTTACGTCGGGCTAGCGTGAGCACAGATACGCAGTATTTT.

J is TRBJ2-5 and V is TRBV10-3; D perhaps matches TRBD2 (5 bases). CDR3 size: 13 residues. CDR1 and CDR2 (germline): ENHRY, SYGVKD. Trimming pared 0 bases from V and 4 bases from J, leaving 6 bases between. CDR3: CAISESGVETQYF. The CDR3 DNA sequence: TGTGCCATCAGTGAGTCGGGAGTAGAGACCCAGTACTTC.

The gene calls are TRBV5-4 and TRBJ2-7; 7 bases align to TRBD1. Germline CDR1 reads SGHNT; CDR2 reads YYREEE (reference sequence). CDR3 length: 15 amino acids. J gave up 6 bases and V 4 bases, and 13 bases lay outside the gene matches. In nucleotides, the CDR3 is TGTGCCAGCAGCAAGGTTGACAGGGTAGGCTCCGAGCAGTACTTC. It codes for CASSKVDRVGSEQYF.

The rearrangement links TRBV7-9 to TRBJ2-2; D is perhaps TRBD1 or TRBD2 (6 bases each). This CDR3 comprises 14 residues. The germline gives CDR1 SEHNR, CDR2 FQNEAQ (reference sequence). Trimming left V 6 bases short and J 10 bases short, with 18 bases between. CDR3 bases: TGTGCCAGCAGGCCAGGGGCGGGACCCGAGGAGCTGTTTTTT. The encoded protein is CASRPGAGPEELFF.

Here the CDR3 DNA reads TGCGCCAGCAGCCAAGATGGGCTAGCAGAGACCCAGTACTTC. Its protein is CASSQDGLAETQYF. The V and J genes are TRBV4-1 and TRBJ2-5, with D possibly matching TRBD2 (5 bases). Trimming left V 0 bases short and J 4 bases short, with 9 bases between. CDR1 MGHRA and CDR2 YSYEKL come from the germline V gene. This CDR3 has 14 residues.

The V gene is TRBV19, the J gene TRBJ1-5; possible D gene TRBD1, 5 bases. Between the trimmed V and J ends, which lost 1 base and 5 bases, there was a span of 9 bases. CDR1 and CDR2 from the germline V gene are LNHDA and SQIVND (reference sequence). The CDR3 contains 14 residues. This CDR3 reads CASSIGGSYQPQHF. The CDR3 DNA sequence: TGTGCCAGTAGTATAGGGGGCAGCTATCAGCCCCAGCATTTT.

CDR3 loop: CASSQVKVGGYTF. The CDR3 nucleotides are TGTGCCAGCAGCCAAGTAAAAGTTGGTGGCTACACCTTC. This chain joins TRBV14 and TRBJ1-2; D not certain. V was clipped by 1 base and J by 7 bases, with 10 bases between them. The CDR3 is 13 residues long. Germline CDR1 is SGHDN and CDR2 is FVKESK.

This clone was seen a few times. The chain carries TRBV5-1 and TRBJ1-6, with TRBD1 matching 9 bases. CDR1 SGHRS and CDR2 YFSETQ come from the germline V gene. The CDR3 loop spans 12 amino acids. The V segment lost 9 bases and the J segment 12 bases; nucleotides outside the gene matches: 7. The CDR3 bases are TGCGCCACCCGATGGGACAGGGAACCCCTCCACTTT. It yields the protein CATRWDREPLHF. Full variable domain (missing parts from reference TRBV5-1 and TRBJ1-6): KAGVTQTPRYLIKTRGQQVTLSCSPISGHRSVSWYQQTPGQGLQFLFEYFSETQRNKGNFPGRFSGRQFSNSRSEMNVSTLELGDSALYLCATRWDREPLHFGNGTRLTVT.

The V gene is TRBV5-4, the J gene TRBJ1-5; possibly TRBD1 for D (5 bases). V was pared by 5 bases and J by 3 bases, with 12 bases between. This CDR3 comprises 14 residues. Germline CDR1 is SGHNT and CDR2 is YYREEE (reference sequence). The CDR3 sequence is CASSYGTVNQPQHF. DNA for the CDR3: TGTGCCAGCAGTTACGGGACTGTCAATCAGCCCCAGCATTTT. Filled out from reference TRBV5-4 and TRBJ1-5, the complete variable domain reads ETGVTQSPTHLIKTRGQQVTLRCSSQSGHNTVSWYQQALGQGPQFIFQYYREEENGRGNFPPRFSGLQFPNYSSELNVNALELDDSALYLCASSYGTVNQPQHFGDGTRLSIL.

This clone has a handful of counts. V and J are TRBV6-5 and TRBJ2-2; D is unclear. The CDR3 loop spans 13 amino acids. The V end was cut by 6 bases, the J end by 4 bases, with 9 bases between. Germline CDR1 is MNHEY and CDR2 is SVGAGI. The CDR3: CASRWAVTGELFF. The CDR3 coding sequence is TGTGCCAGCAGATGGGCAGTCACCGGGGAGCTGTTTTTT.

This clone was detected once. The gene calls are TRBV20-1 and TRBJ2-1; no reliable D call. Germline V CDR1 and CDR2: DFQATT, SNEGSKA (reference sequence). V dropped 0 bases and J dropped 7 bases, with 4 bases sitting between them. The CDR3 is made up of 11 amino acids. The CDR3 nucleotides read TGCAGTGCTAGAGACAGGAATGAGCAGTTCTTC. This translates into CSARDRNEQFF.

This clone has only one observation. The CDR3 is CASSDNFRGPFDWQYF. CDR3 sequence (DNA): TGTGCCAGCAGCGATAATTTCAGGGGCCCTTTTGATTGGCAGTATTTT. The rearrangement uses TRBV7-9 and TRBJ2-3, with D perhaps TRBD1 (6 bases). Germline lookup yields CDR1 SEHNR and CDR2 FQNEAQ (reference sequence). This CDR3 region has 16 residues. V shed 5 bases and J shed 11 bases, with 26 bases lying between them.